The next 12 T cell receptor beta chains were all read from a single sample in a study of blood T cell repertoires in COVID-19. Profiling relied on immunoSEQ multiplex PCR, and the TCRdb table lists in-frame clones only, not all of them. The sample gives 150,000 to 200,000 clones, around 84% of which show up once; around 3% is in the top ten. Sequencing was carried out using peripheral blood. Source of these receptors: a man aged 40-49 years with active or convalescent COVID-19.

CDR3 protein: CATSTDRKKGNTIYF. DNA of the CDR3: TGTGCCACCAGCACGGACAGGAAAAAAGGAAACACCATATATTTT. The chain employs TRBV15 and TRBJ1-3; 7 nucleotides line up with TRBD1. Trimming took 4 bases from V and 4 from J; bases not matched to a gene: 7. The CDR3 runs 15 residues. CDR1 is LNHNV, CDR2 YYDKDF, per germline (reference sequence).

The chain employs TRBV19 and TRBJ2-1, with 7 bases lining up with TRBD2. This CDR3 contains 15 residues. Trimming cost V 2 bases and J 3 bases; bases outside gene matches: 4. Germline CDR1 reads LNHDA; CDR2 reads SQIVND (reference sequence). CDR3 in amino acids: CASSILASGYNEQFF. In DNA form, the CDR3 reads TGTGCCAGTAGTATATTGGCTAGCGGCTACAATGAGCAGTTCTTC.

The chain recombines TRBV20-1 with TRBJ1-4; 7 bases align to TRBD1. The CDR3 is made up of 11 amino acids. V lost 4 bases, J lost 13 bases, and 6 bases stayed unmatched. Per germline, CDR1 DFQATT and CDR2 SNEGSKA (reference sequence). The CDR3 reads CSAKTGYRLFF. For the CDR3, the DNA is TGCAGTGCTAAGACAGGGTACAGACTGTTTTTT.

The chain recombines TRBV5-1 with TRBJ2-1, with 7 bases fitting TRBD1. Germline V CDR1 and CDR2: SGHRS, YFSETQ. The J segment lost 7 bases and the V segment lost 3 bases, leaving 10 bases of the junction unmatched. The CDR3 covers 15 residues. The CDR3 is CASSSGQVNRNEQFF. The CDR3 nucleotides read TGCGCCAGCAGCTCTGGACAGGTTAACAGGAATGAGCAGTTCTTC.

For the CDR3, the DNA is TGTGCCACCACCCCCCGGGGATCTGGAAACACCATATATTTT. This sequence encodes CATTPRGSGNTIYF. The genes are TRBV15 and TRBJ1-3; D not resolved. The CDR3 loop spans 14 amino acids. With 7 bases removed from V and 1 base from J, the gap between germline ends came to 11 bases. CDR1 is LNHNV and CDR2 is YYDKDF in the germline V gene (reference sequence).

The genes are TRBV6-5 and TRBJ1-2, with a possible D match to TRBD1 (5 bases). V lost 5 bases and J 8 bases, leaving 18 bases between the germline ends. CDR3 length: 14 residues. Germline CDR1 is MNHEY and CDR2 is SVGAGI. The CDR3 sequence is CASSRGIGGRGYTF. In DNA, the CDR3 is TGTGCCAGCAGTAGAGGAATCGGGGGTCGAGGCTACACCTTC.

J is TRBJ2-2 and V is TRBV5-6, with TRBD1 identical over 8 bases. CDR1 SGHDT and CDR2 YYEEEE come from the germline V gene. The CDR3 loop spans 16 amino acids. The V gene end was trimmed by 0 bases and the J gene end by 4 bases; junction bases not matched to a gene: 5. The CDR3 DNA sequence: TGTGCCAGCAGCTTGGCCGGACAGGGACTCACCGGGGAGCTGTTTTTT. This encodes CASSLAGQGLTGELFF.

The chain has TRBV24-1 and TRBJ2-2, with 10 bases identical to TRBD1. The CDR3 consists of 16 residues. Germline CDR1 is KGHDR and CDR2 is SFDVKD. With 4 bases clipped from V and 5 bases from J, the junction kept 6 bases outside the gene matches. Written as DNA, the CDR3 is TGTGCCACCAGTGACTCGGGACAGGGGCGAACCGGGGAGCTGTTTTTT. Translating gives CATSDSGQGRTGELFF.

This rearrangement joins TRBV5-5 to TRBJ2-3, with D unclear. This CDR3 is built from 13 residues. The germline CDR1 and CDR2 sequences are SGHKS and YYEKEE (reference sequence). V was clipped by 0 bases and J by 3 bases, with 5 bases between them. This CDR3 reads CASSLGQTDTQYF. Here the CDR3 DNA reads TGTGCCAGCAGCTTGGGGCAAACAGATACGCAGTATTTT.

Here the CDR3 reads CASQGSRQPQHF. CDR3 nucleotides: TGTGCTAGCCAGGGGAGTAGGCAGCCCCAGCATTTT. The chain recombines TRBV12-5 with TRBJ1-5; a weak D match, TRBD1 (6 bases). There are 12 residues in the CDR3. Trimming took off 9 bases at V and 7 bases at J, with 13 bases between the two ends. Germline loops: CDR1 LGHNT, CDR2 FRNRAP.

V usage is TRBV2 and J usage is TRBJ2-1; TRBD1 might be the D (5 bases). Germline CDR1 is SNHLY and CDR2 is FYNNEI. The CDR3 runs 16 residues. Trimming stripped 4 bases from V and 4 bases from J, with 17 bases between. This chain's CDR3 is CASSVLFIDSYNEQFF. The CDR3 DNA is TGTGCCAGCAGTGTCCTCTTCATCGACAGTTACAATGAGCAGTTCTTC.

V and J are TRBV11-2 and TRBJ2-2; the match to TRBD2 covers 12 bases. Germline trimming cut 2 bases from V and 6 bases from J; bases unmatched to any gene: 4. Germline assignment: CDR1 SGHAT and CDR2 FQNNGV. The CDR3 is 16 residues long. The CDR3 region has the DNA TGTGCCAGCAGCTTAATGGCTAGCGGGGGGGCCGGGGAGCTGTTTTTT. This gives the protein CASSLMASGGAGELFF.